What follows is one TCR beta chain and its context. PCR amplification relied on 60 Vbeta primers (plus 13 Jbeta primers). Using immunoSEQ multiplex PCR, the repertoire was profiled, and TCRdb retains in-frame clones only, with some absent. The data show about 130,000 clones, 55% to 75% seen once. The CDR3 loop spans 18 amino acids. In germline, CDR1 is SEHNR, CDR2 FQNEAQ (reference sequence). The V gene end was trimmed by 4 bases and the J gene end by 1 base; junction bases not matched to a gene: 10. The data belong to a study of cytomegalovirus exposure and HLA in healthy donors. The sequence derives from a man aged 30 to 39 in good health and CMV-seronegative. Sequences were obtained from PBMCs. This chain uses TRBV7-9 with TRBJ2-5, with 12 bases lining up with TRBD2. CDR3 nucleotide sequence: TGTGCCAGCAGCTCCTGGGGTAGGACTAGCGGGGCCCAAGAGACCCAGTACTTC. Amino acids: CASSSWGRTSGAQETQYF.